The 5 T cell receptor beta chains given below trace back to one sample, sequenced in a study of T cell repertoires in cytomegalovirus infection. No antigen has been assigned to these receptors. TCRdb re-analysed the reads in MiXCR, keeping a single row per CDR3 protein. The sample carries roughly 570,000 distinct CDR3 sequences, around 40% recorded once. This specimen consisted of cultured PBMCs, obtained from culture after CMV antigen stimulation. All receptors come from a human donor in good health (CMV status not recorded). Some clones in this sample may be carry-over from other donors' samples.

The CDR3 spells CASSLASENGYTF. DNA for the CDR3: TGTGCCAGCAGCTTAGCGAGTGAGAATGGCTACACCTTC. The chain joins TRBV7-2 to TRBJ1-2; D unclear. CDR1 and CDR2 (germline): SGHTA, FQGNSA. V lost 0 bases to trimming and J lost 6 bases, with 8 bases between them. The CDR3 is 13 residues long.

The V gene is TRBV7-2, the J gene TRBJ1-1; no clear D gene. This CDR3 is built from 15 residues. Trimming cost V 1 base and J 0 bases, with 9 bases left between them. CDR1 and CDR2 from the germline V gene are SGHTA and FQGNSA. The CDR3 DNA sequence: TGTGCCAGCAGCTTAGTTATCCCGATGAACACTGAAGCTTTCTTT. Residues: CASSLVIPMNTEAFF. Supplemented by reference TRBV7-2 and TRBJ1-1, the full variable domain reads GAGVSQSPSNKVTEKGKDVELRCDPISGHTALYWYRQSLGQGLEFLIYFQGNSAPDKSGLPSDRFSAERTGGSVSTLTIQRTQQEDSAVYLCASSLVIPMNTEAFFGQGTRLTVV.

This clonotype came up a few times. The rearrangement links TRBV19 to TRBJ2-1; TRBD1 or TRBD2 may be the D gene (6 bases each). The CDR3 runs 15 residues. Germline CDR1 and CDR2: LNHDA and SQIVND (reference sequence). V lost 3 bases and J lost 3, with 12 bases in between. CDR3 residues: CASSIEQGLYNEQFF. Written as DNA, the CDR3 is TGTGCCAGTAGTATTGAACAGGGACTCTACAATGAGCAGTTCTTC.

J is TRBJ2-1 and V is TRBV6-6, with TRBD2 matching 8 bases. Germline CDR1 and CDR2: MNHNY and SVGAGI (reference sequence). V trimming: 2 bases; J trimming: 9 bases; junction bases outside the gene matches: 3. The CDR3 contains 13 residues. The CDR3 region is CASSYGGGREQFF. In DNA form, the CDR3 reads TGTGCCAGCAGTTACGGCGGGGGGCGTGAGCAGTTCTTC.

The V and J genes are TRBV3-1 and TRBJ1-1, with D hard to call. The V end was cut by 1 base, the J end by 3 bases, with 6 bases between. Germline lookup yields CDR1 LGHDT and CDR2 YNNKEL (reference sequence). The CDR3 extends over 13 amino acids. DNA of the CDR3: TGTGCCAGCAGCCAAGGTAGCTACACTGAAGCTTTCTTT. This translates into CASSQGSYTEAFF.